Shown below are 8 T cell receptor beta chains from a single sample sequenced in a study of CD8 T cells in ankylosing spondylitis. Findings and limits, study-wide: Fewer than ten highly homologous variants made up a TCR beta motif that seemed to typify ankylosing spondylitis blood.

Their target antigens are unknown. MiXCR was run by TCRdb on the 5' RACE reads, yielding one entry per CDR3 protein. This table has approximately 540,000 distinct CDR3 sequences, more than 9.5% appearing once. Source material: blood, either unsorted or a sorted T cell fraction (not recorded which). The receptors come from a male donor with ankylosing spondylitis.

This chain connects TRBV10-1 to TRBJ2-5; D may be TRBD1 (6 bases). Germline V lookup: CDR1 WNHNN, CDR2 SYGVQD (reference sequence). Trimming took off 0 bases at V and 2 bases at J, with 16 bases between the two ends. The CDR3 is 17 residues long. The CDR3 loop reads CASSESWTQGRQETQYF. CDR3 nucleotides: TGCGCCAGCAGTGAGTCATGGACACAGGGTCGGCAAGAGACCCAGTACTTC.

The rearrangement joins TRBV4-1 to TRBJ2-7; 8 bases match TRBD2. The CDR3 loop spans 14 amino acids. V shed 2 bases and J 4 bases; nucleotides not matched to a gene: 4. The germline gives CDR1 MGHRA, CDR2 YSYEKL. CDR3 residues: CASSQTGLVYEQYV. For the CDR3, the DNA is TGCGCCAGCAGCCAAACGGGACTAGTGTACGAGCAGTACGTC.

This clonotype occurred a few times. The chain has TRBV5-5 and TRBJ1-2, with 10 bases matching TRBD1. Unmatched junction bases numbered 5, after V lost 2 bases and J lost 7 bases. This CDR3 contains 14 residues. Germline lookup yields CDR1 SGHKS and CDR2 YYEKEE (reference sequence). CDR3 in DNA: TGTGCCAGCAGCTTCGGACAGGGGGATGGTGGCTACACCTTC. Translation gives CASSFGQGDGGYTF.

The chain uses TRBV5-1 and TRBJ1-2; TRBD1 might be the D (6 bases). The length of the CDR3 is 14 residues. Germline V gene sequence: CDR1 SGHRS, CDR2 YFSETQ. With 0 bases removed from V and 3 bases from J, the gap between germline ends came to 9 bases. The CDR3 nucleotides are TGCGCCAGCAGCTTGGTGGACAGCGACTATGGCTACACCTTC. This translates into CASSLVDSDYGYTF.

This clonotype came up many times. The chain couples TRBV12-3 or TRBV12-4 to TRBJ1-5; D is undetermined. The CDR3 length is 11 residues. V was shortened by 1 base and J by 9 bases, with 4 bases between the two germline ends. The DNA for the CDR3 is TGTGCCAGCAGTTTAGACCGGCCCCAGCATTTT. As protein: CASSLDRPQHF.

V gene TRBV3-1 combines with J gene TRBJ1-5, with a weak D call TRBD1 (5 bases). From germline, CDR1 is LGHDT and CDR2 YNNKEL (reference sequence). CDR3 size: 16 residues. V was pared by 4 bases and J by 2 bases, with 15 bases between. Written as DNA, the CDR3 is TGTGCCAGCAGCCCCTCATCTTTAGGGGGCAATCAGCCCCAGCATTTT. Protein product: CASSPSSLGGNQPQHF. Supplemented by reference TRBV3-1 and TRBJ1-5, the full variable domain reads DTAVSQTPKYLVTQMGNDKSIKCEQNLGHDTMYWYKQDSKKFLKIMFSYNNKELIINETVPNRFSPKSPDKAHLNLHINSLELGDSAVYFCASSPSSLGGNQPQHFGDGTRLSIL.

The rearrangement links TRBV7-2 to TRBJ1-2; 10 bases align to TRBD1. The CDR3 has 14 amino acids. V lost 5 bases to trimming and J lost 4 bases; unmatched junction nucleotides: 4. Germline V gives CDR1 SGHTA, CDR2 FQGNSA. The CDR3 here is CASSGDRGFYGYTF. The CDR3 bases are TGTGCCAGCAGCGGGGACAGGGGATTCTATGGCTACACCTTC. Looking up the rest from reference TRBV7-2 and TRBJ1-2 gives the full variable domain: GAGVSQSPSNKVTEKGKDVELRCDPISGHTALYWYRQSLGQGLEFLIYFQGNSAPDKSGLPSDRFSAERTGGSVSTLTIQRTQQEDSAVYLCASSGDRGFYGYTFGSGTRLTVV.

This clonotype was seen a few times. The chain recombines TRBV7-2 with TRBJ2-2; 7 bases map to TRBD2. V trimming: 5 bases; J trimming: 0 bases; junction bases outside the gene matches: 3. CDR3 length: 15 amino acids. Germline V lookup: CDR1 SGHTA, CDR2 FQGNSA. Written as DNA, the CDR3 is TGTGCCAGCAGCAAAGCGGGACCGAACACCGGGGAGCTGTTTTTT. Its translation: CASSKAGPNTGELFF.